The 30 T cell receptor beta chains given below trace back to one sample, sequenced in a study of OX40 agonist ivuxolimab in advanced cancers. Here immunoSEQ multiplex PCR was the method, and the copy in TCRdb shows in-frame clones only, minus some. Among about 66,000 clones listed, around 83% were seen once. This sample comprised CD4+ or CD8+ T cells sorted from blood, obtained in a trial of the OX40 agonist ivuxolimab. These TCRs come from an adult with an advanced solid tumor such as melanoma, head and neck, liver or kidney cancer.

By share, this clone counts as medium-sized. The chain carries TRBV5-1 and TRBJ1-1, with D unclear. Germline V gene sequence: CDR1 SGHRS, CDR2 YFSETQ. CDR3 size: 13 residues. Trimming cost V 4 bases and J 3 bases, with 10 bases left between them. The CDR3 protein is CASSQIPDTEAFF. The DNA of the CDR3 is TGCGCCAGCAGCCAGATCCCGGACACTGAAGCTTTCTTT. Drawing the rest from reference TRBV5-1 and TRBJ1-1, the complete variable domain is KAGVTQTPRYLIKTRGQQVTLSCSPISGHRSVSWYQQTPGQGLQFLFEYFSETQRNKGNFPGRFSGRQFSNSRSEMNVSTLELGDSALYLCASSQIPDTEAFFGQGTRLTVV.

This chain links TRBV28 with TRBJ1-3, with 7 bases fitting TRBD1. Per the germline V gene, CDR1 is MDHEN and CDR2 is SYDVKM. Trimming at V came to 7 bases and at J to 0 bases, leaving 12 bases not matched to a gene. CDR3 length: 17 residues. The CDR3 loop is CASTGGGQIRSGNTIYF. CDR3 nucleotides: TGTGCCAGCACCGGTGGGGGACAGATCCGCTCTGGAAACACCATATATTTT. The variable domain in full, completed from reference TRBV28 and TRBJ1-3, reads DVKVTQSSRYLVKRTGEKVFLECVQDMDHENMFWYRQDPGLGLRLIYFSYDVKMKEKGDIPEGYSVSREKKERFSLILESASTNQTSMYLCASTGGGQIRSGNTIYFGEGSWLTVV.

The chain employs TRBV28 and TRBJ2-2; D remains unclear. V lost 5 bases and J lost 0, with 7 bases in between. Germline values: CDR1 MDHEN, CDR2 SYDVKM. The CDR3 is 14 amino acids. The CDR3 region is CASSPQANTGELFF. The DNA for the CDR3 is TGTGCCAGCAGTCCCCAGGCGAACACCGGGGAGCTGTTTTTT.

The chain employs TRBV18 and TRBJ1-1, with 7 bases lining up with TRBD1. Germline CDR1 and CDR2: KGHSH and LQKENI. This CDR3 region has 16 residues. The ends lost 1 base at V and 0 bases at J; junction bases unmatched: 5. CDR3 amino acids: CASSPQPGQMNTEAFF. The CDR3 DNA sequence: TGTGCCAGCTCACCACAGCCGGGACAGATGAACACTGAAGCTTTCTTT.

The CDR3 sequence is CASSDWGTYEQYF. The CDR3, as DNA: TGTGCCAGCAGTGATTGGGGAACCTACGAGCAGTACTTC. The chain links TRBV2 to TRBJ2-7, with unresolved D. V dropped 3 bases and J dropped 2 bases, with 8 bases sitting between them. Germline V CDR1 and CDR2: SNHLY, FYNNEI. CDR3 length: 13 residues.

This clone has a single count. The chain has TRBV7-9 and TRBJ1-1; D ambiguous. Looked up from germline, CDR1 is SEHNR and CDR2 is FQNEAQ (reference sequence). V was shortened by 5 bases and J by 6 bases, with 10 bases between the two germline ends. The CDR3 consists of 12 residues. CDR3 sequence: CASSREGAEAFF. The CDR3 bases are TGTGCCAGCAGCCGCGAGGGCGCTGAAGCTTTCTTT.

This clone has a handful of counts. The chain uses TRBV14 and TRBJ2-5; D assignment may be TRBD1 or TRBD2 (6 bases each). This CDR3 region has 21 residues. CDR1 is SGHDN and CDR2 is FVKESK in the germline V gene. V dropped 4 bases and J dropped 3 bases, with 33 bases sitting between them. The CDR3 sequence: CASSRISGAGPISTTKETQYF. CDR3 bases: TGTGCCAGCAGCCGAATCTCGGGGGCAGGCCCGATATCCACTACAAAAGAGACCCAGTACTTC.

The chain carries TRBV28 and TRBJ2-3, with 10 bases that match TRBD1. Germline CDR1 and CDR2: MDHEN and SYDVKM. J lost 6 bases, V lost 5 bases, and 17 bases had no gene match. The CDR3 is 18 amino acids. DNA of the CDR3: TGTGCCAGCAGTCCATTCGGAGGGGACAGGGGAGTTCGCGATACGCAGTATTTT. Its protein product is CASSPFGGDRGVRDTQYF. Full variable domain (missing parts from reference TRBV28 and TRBJ2-3): DVKVTQSSRYLVKRTGEKVFLECVQDMDHENMFWYRQDPGLGLRLIYFSYDVKMKEKGDIPEGYSVSREKKERFSLILESASTNQTSMYLCASSPFGGDRGVRDTQYFGPGTRLTVL.

This sequence joins TRBV6-1 and TRBJ2-1; D possibly corresponds to TRBD2 (7 bases). The V gene's germline CDR1 is MNHNS and CDR2 SASEGT. V was cut by 5 bases and J by 10 bases, with 15 bases left in between. The CDR3 covers 13 residues. The CDR3: CASSTQGGGEQFF. The CDR3 region has the DNA TGTGCCAGCAGTACCCAAGGGGGAGGGGAGCAGTTCTTC.

The rearrangement links TRBV7-2 to TRBJ1-2, with D uncertain. CDR1 is SGHTA, CDR2 FQGNSA, per germline. Trimming cost V 1 base and J 6 bases, with 9 bases left between them. The CDR3 contains 13 residues. The DNA of the CDR3 is TGTGCCAGCAGCTTAGATGGAACGGATGGCTACACCTTC. This gives the protein CASSLDGTDGYTF.

V usage is TRBV5-1 and J usage is TRBJ2-1, with 8 bases fitting TRBD2. CDR1 and CDR2 from the germline V gene are SGHRS and YFSETQ. The CDR3 runs to 13 residues. The ends lost 4 bases at V and 9 bases at J; junction bases unmatched: 6. The chain's CDR3 is CASSAGTSAEQFF. As DNA, the CDR3 is TGCGCCAGCAGCGCCGGGACTAGTGCTGAGCAGTTCTTC.

The rearrangement joins TRBV18 to TRBJ1-3; a possible D gene is TRBD1 (5 bases). CDR3 length: 14 residues. V was clipped by 7 bases and J by 4 bases, with 14 bases between them. The germline gives CDR1 KGHSH, CDR2 LQKENI. The CDR3 loop reads CASFTPEGGNTIYF. The CDR3 nucleotides are TGTGCCAGCTTCACCCCAGAGGGGGGAAACACCATATATTTT.

This sequence joins TRBV5-6 and TRBJ1-2, with TRBD1 matching over 12 bases. Trimming removed 4 bases from V and 8 bases from J; junction bases left unmatched: 6. Germline V lookup: CDR1 SGHDT, CDR2 YYEEEE. The CDR3 extends over 14 amino acids. This CDR3 is CASSRDRGRLGYTF. DNA for the CDR3: TGTGCCAGCAGCAGGGACAGGGGGCGCTTGGGCTACACCTTC.

The V call is TRBV19, the J call TRBJ2-6; 10 bases match TRBD1. Per germline, CDR1 LNHDA and CDR2 SQIVND (reference sequence). The CDR3 covers 19 residues. Trimming removed 3 bases from V and 0 bases from J; junction bases left unmatched: 8. The CDR3, as DNA: TGTGCCAGTAGTATTACCGGGACAGGGGACCTCTCTGGGGCCAACGTCCTGACTTTC. Translated: CASSITGTGDLSGANVLTF.

In DNA form, the CDR3 reads TGTGCCAGTAAAGGGGCCAATATTGCAACTAATGAAAAACTGTTTTTT. Translating gives CASKGANIATNEKLFF. This sequence joins TRBV19 and TRBJ1-4; D is possibly TRBD1 (5 bases). V shed 7 bases and J shed 0 bases, with 15 bases lying between them. Germline V CDR1 and CDR2: LNHDA, SQIVND (reference sequence). The CDR3 is made up of 16 amino acids.

The V and J genes are TRBV14 and TRBJ2-2; unclear D gene. The V gene lost 1 base and the J gene lost 1 base, with 4 bases spanning the gap. The CDR3 has 14 amino acids. Germline V gene data show CDR1 as SGHDN and CDR2 as FVKESK. The CDR3 loop is CASSQGVNTGELFF. The DNA of the CDR3 is TGTGCCAGCAGCCAAGGCGTGAACACCGGGGAGCTGTTTTTT.

V gene TRBV6-6 combines with J gene TRBJ2-1; tentatively, D is TRBD2 (5 bases). Trimming removed 6 bases from V and 3 bases from J, with 15 bases in between. The CDR3 runs to 15 residues. Germline CDR1 reads MNHNY; CDR2 reads SVGAGI (reference sequence). CDR3 DNA sequence: TGTGCCAGCAGGTTCGGTGGGAGACTCTACAATGAGCAGTTCTTC. Translation: CASRFGGRLYNEQFF.

The chain couples TRBV6-5 to TRBJ1-1; TRBD1 might be the D (6 bases). V lost 2 bases to trimming and J lost 11 bases, with 21 bases between them. Germline CDR1 is MNHEY and CDR2 is SVGAGI. The CDR3 is made up of 15 amino acids. CDR3 DNA sequence: TGTGCCAGCAGTTACGGGAATGGGGGGCGCGTTGAGGCTTTCTTT. This gives the protein CASSYGNGGRVEAFF.

This chain uses TRBV21-1 with TRBJ2-2. TRBV21-1 is a pseudogene segment. The CDR3 runs 12 residues. CDR3 bases: TGTGCCAGCAGCAAAGACGACGGGGAGCTGTTTTTT. It translates to CASSKDDGELFF.

V gene TRBV27 combines with J gene TRBJ2-6; a possible D gene is TRBD2 (6 bases). V lost 2 bases and J 0 bases, leaving 11 bases between the germline ends. CDR3 size: 17 residues. CDR1 and CDR2 (germline): MNHEY, SMNVEV (reference sequence). DNA for the CDR3: TGTGCCAGCAGTTTAAGGAGGGACCACTCTGGGGCCAACGTCCTGACTTTC. This encodes CASSLRRDHSGANVLTF. The variable domain in full, completed from reference TRBV27 and TRBJ2-6, reads EAQVTQNPRYLITVTGKKLTVTCSQNMNHEYMSWYRQDPGLGLRQIYYSMNVEVTDKGDVPEGYKVSRKEKRNFPLILESPSPNQTSLYFCASSLRRDHSGANVLTFGAGSRLTVL.

The table lists this clone with a few counts. The chain links TRBV5-1 to TRBJ2-2, with TRBD1 matching over 7 bases. This CDR3 comprises 15 residues. V trimming: 7 bases; J trimming: 3 bases; junction bases outside the gene matches: 9. CDR1 SGHRS and CDR2 YFSETQ come from the germline V gene. In DNA, the CDR3 is TGCGCCAGCTACCGAGGGGGCGGTGACACCGGGGAGCTGTTTTTT. Protein: CASYRGGGDTGELFF.

The chain combines TRBV19 with TRBJ2-5, with 8 bases fitting TRBD2. Germline V CDR1 and CDR2: LNHDA, SQIVND (reference sequence). This CDR3 has 13 residues. J lost 4 bases, V lost 10 bases, and 8 bases had no gene match. The CDR3 loop reads CAIGAGGGETQYF. DNA of the CDR3: TGTGCCATTGGCGCGGGAGGAGGAGAGACCCAGTACTTC.

The chain joins TRBV19 to TRBJ2-1; 8 nucleotides agree with TRBD1. V trimming: 7 bases; J trimming: 3 bases; junction bases outside the gene matches: 14. The length of the CDR3 is 17 residues. Germline V lookup: CDR1 LNHDA, CDR2 SQIVND (reference sequence). The CDR3 DNA sequence: TGTGCCAGTAAGTATAGCCCGTCAGGGGGCCACTACAATGAGCAGTTCTTC. This translates into CASKYSPSGGHYNEQFF.

This chain links TRBV7-9 with TRBJ2-7; weak D call: TRBD1 (6 bases). Germline assignment: CDR1 SEHNR and CDR2 FQNEAQ (reference sequence). Trimming stripped 5 bases from V and 0 bases from J, with 11 bases between. The CDR3 totals 14 residues. CDR3 sequence reads: CASSPRTASYEQYF. CDR3 sequence (DNA): TGTGCCAGCAGCCCAAGGACAGCCTCCTACGAGCAGTACTTC.

The CDR3 sequence is CSAGQGGPYNEQFF. The CDR3 coding sequence is TGCAGCGCTGGGCAAGGGGGTCCCTACAATGAGCAGTTCTTC. V usage is TRBV29-1 and J usage is TRBJ2-1, with D possibly being TRBD1 (6 bases). The CDR3 contains 14 residues. The germline V gene has CDR1 SQVTM and CDR2 ANQGSEA. V dropped 7 bases and J dropped 2 bases, with 15 bases sitting between them.

The chain recombines TRBV30 with TRBJ2-1; tentative D call: TRBD2 (6 bases). Germline CDR1 reads GTSNPN; CDR2 reads SVGIG (reference sequence). There are 17 residues in the CDR3. V was cut by 3 bases and J by 2 bases, with 20 bases left in between. The CDR3: CAWRTPWGEATYNEQFF. CDR3 in DNA: TGTGCCTGGAGGACCCCATGGGGGGAGGCCACCTACAATGAGCAGTTCTTC.

The V and J genes are TRBV19 and TRBJ2-1; 8 bases are shared with TRBD2. The V segment lost 7 bases and the J segment 6 bases; nucleotides outside the gene matches: 11. This CDR3 is built from 15 residues. CDR1 is LNHDA and CDR2 is SQIVND in the germline V gene (reference sequence). This chain's CDR3 is CASTPPGLVANEQFF. DNA of the CDR3: TGTGCCAGTACCCCCCCGGGACTAGTGGCCAATGAGCAGTTCTTC. Variable domain in full (rest from reference TRBV19 and TRBJ2-1): DGGITQSPKYLFRKEGQNVTLSCEQNLNHDAMYWYRQDPGQGLRLIYYSQIVNDFQKGDIAEGYSVSREKKESFPLTVTSAQKNPTAFYLCASTPPGLVANEQFFGPGTRLTVL.

The chain links TRBV5-1 to TRBJ2-2; TRBD1 matches at 8 bases. The CDR3 is 18 amino acids. The V and J ends lost 1 base and 1 base, in that order; junction bases with no gene match: 9. Germline CDR1 and CDR2: SGHRS and YFSETQ. The CDR3 region is CASSLPDRVTLNTGELFF. The DNA of the CDR3 is TGCGCCAGCAGCTTGCCGGACAGGGTCACCTTGAACACCGGGGAGCTGTTTTTT.

The genes are TRBV12-2 and TRBJ2-5. TRBV12-2 is flagged as a pseudogene. The CDR3 runs 15 residues. The CDR3 coding sequence is TGTGCAAGTCGCCCCCCCCAGGGACCAAAGGAGACCCAGTACTTC. The encoded protein is CASRPPQGPKETQYF.

This sequence joins TRBV7-2 and TRBJ1-2, with 7 bases identical to TRBD1. V shed 5 bases and J 4 bases; nucleotides not matched to a gene: 13. CDR3 length: 16 residues. Germline V gene data show CDR1 as SGHTA and CDR2 as FQGNSA. In DNA, the CDR3 is TGTGCCAGCAGCCGAGTATCCGGGACAGACCTCTATGGCTACACCTTC. Translating it yields CASSRVSGTDLYGYTF.